The 29 T cell receptor beta chains listed next were all sequenced from one sample in a study of T cell responses to AZD1222 COVID-19 vaccine. Assay used: immunoSEQ multiplex PCR; TCRdb lists only in-frame clones, some missing. Here the sample spans roughly 160,000 clones, roughly 88% being singletons. The source was peripheral blood, collected 28 days after the second AZD1222 dose. These receptors all stem from an adult who received the AZD1222 COVID-19 vaccine.

This clone was recorded once. The V call is TRBV14, the J call TRBJ2-2, with 9 bases that match TRBD1. Trimming removed 6 bases from V and 2 bases from J; junction bases left unmatched: 4. The CDR3 sequence is 15 residues long. Germline V CDR1 and CDR2: SGHDN, FVKESK. DNA for the CDR3: TGTGCCAGCAGGTCTACAGGGGGCAACACCGGGGAGCTGTTTTTT. This codes for CASRSTGGNTGELFF.

This sequence joins TRBV19 and TRBJ1-1; unclear D gene. The CDR3 totals 15 residues. The V gene's germline CDR1 is LNHDA and CDR2 SQIVND (reference sequence). The V and J ends lost 5 bases and 0 bases respectively, with 13 bases between them. The CDR3 sequence: CASSPRDGMNTEAFF. The CDR3 DNA sequence: TGTGCCAGTAGTCCTCGCGACGGCATGAACACTGAAGCTTTCTTT. The whole variable domain, remainder taken from reference TRBV19 and TRBJ1-1, is DGGITQSPKYLFRKEGQNVTLSCEQNLNHDAMYWYRQDPGQGLRLIYYSQIVNDFQKGDIAEGYSVSREKKESFPLTVTSAQKNPTAFYLCASSPRDGMNTEAFFGQGTRLTVV.

This chain connects TRBV3-1 (or the pseudogene TRBV3-2) to TRBJ1-1; 8 positions match TRBD1. Trimming removed 2 bases from V and 1 base from J; junction bases left unmatched: 6. This CDR3 spans 16 amino acids. Germline-derived CDR1 and CDR2 are LGHDT and YNNKEL (reference sequence). Written as DNA, the CDR3 is TGTGCCAGCAGCCAACTTACCGGGACAGGGAACACTGAAGCTTTCTTT. This translates into CASSQLTGTGNTEAFF.

This rearrangement joins TRBV7-2 to TRBJ1-1, with unresolved D. The CDR3 extends over 13 amino acids. The V end was cut by 4 bases, the J end by 4 bases, with 10 bases between. CDR1 is SGHTA, CDR2 FQGNSA, per germline. The CDR3 DNA reads TGTGCCAGCAGCTCCAGCCGCCGCACTGAAGCTTTCTTT. Its translation: CASSSSRRTEAFF.

This clone was picked up a small number of times. The chain carries TRBV18 and TRBJ2-7; D might be TRBD1 (5 bases). Germline CDR1 is KGHSH and CDR2 is LQKENI. The CDR3 contains 12 residues. The V end lost 6 bases, the J end lost 3 bases, and 9 bases lay between the germline ends. The DNA of the CDR3 is TGTGCCAGCTCCTTAGGACACTACGAGCAGTACTTC. It translates to CASSLGHYEQYF.

This chain joins TRBV29-1 and TRBJ1-3, with no clear D. The germline V gene has CDR1 SQVTM and CDR2 ANQGSEA. The CDR3 totals 14 residues. Trimming took 2 bases from V and 0 from J, leaving 8 bases between them. The CDR3 here is CSVEKAGSGNTIYF. Here the CDR3 DNA reads TGCAGCGTTGAAAAGGCTGGCTCTGGAAACACCATATATTTT.

The chain uses TRBV2 and TRBJ1-2, with TRBD1 identical over 10 bases. The ends lost 4 bases at V and 4 bases at J; junction bases unmatched: 12. Germline V gene sequence: CDR1 SNHLY, CDR2 FYNNEI. The CDR3 spans 17 residues. The CDR3 protein is CASSAPGQGSALYGYTF. The CDR3 DNA reads as TGTGCCAGCAGTGCCCCGGGACAGGGGTCCGCGCTCTATGGCTACACCTTC.

As for this clone: Within the sample, other DNA sequences also encode this same CDR3. J is TRBJ1-1 and V is TRBV7-9; D remains ambiguous. This CDR3 contains 12 residues. CDR1 SEHNR and CDR2 FQNEAQ come from the germline V gene (reference sequence). Trimming removed 6 bases at V and 1 base at J, with 6 bases between. The CDR3 loop is CASRLGNTEAFF. The CDR3, as DNA: TGTGCCAGCAGGCTGGGGAACACTGAAGCTTTCTTT.

The sample holds a few counts of this clone. The CDR3: CASWGTGREPQHF. The CDR3 coding sequence is TGTGCCAGCTGGGGGACAGGGCGAGAGCCCCAGCATTTT. The rearrangement uses TRBV6-5 and TRBJ1-5; TRBD1 aligns across 9 bases. J gave up 8 bases and V 8 bases, and 7 bases lay outside the gene matches. Germline V gene lookup returns CDR1 MNHEY and CDR2 SVGAGI. This CDR3 comprises 13 residues.

This chain links TRBV3-1 (or the pseudogene TRBV3-2) with TRBJ1-1; D is perhaps TRBD1 (6 bases). The CDR3 has 12 amino acids. The germline gives CDR1 LGHDT, CDR2 YNNKEL (reference sequence). V was clipped by 8 bases and J by 4 bases, with 11 bases between them. The CDR3 nucleotides are TGTGCCAGCCTAGGGGGGGGCACTGAAGCTTTCTTT. It is translated as CASLGGGTEAFF.

The chain joins TRBV2 to TRBJ1-2; 7 bases are shared with TRBD1. From germline, CDR1 is SNHLY and CDR2 FYNNEI. The CDR3 is 13 residues long. J gave up 8 bases and V 4 bases, and 7 bases lay outside the gene matches. CDR3 DNA: TGTGCCAGCAGTGTGGGACAGCGGTTGGGCTACACCTTC. Protein: CASSVGQRLGYTF.

The V call is TRBV27, the J call TRBJ1-1; perhaps TRBD1 as D (5 bases). Trimming stripped 6 bases from V and 5 bases from J, with 13 bases between. The CDR3 is made up of 13 amino acids. Germline CDR1 MNHEY, CDR2 SMNVEV (reference sequence). In DNA form, the CDR3 reads TGTGCCAGCAGCCTTAGGGGCTATACTGAAGCTTTCTTT. Its protein is CASSLRGYTEAFF.

This chain uses TRBV7-9 with TRBJ2-5; no clear D gene. CDR1 and CDR2 (germline): SEHNR, FQNEAQ (reference sequence). With 8 bases removed from V and 0 bases from J, the gap between germline ends came to 16 bases. This CDR3 region has 15 residues. As DNA, the CDR3 is TGTGCCAGCTTTTTCGGGCCCGCTCACCAAGAGACCCAGTACTTC. Protein: CASFFGPAHQETQYF.

The chain joins TRBV7-9 to TRBJ1-2; possibly TRBD1 for D (6 bases). Germline V gene data show CDR1 as SEHNR and CDR2 as FQNEAQ (reference sequence). V lost 5 bases, J lost 4 bases, and 14 bases lay in between. The CDR3 length is 14 residues. The CDR3 loop is CASSHRTGIYGYTF. The DNA of the CDR3 is TGTGCCAGCAGCCACCGAACAGGGATCTATGGCTACACCTTC.

The rearrangement joins TRBV19 to TRBJ1-5; no reliable D call. The ends were cut back, 8 bases at V and 0 bases at J, with 5 bases in the middle. The CDR3 consists of 12 residues. CDR1 is LNHDA and CDR2 is SQIVND in the germline V gene (reference sequence). The DNA for the CDR3 is TGTGCCAGTGGGTTTAGCAATCAGCCCCAGCATTTT. Its translation is CASGFSNQPQHF.

The CDR3: CASSLSGSSYNEQFF. CDR3 bases: TGTGCCAGCAGCTTGTCGGGGAGCTCCTACAATGAGCAGTTCTTC. The chain couples TRBV11-3 to TRBJ2-1, with D possibly being TRBD2 (5 bases). CDR1 SGHNT and CDR2 YENEEA come from the germline V gene. V was trimmed by 3 bases and J by 0 bases, leaving 9 bases between them. The CDR3 contains 15 residues. Using reference TRBV11-3 and TRBJ2-1 for the parts outside the CDR3, the full variable domain is EAGVVQSPRYKIIEKKQPVAFWCNPISGHNTLYWYLQNLGQGPELLIRYENEEAVDDSQLPKDRFSAERLKGVDSTLKIQPAELGDSAVYLCASSLSGSSYNEQFFGPGTRLTVL.

The count of this clone is one. The genes are TRBV30 and TRBJ1-6; D unresolved. Deletions cut 5 bases from V and 6 bases from J, with 8 bases between. Germline V CDR1 and CDR2: GTSNPN, SVGIG (reference sequence). This CDR3 contains 12 residues. The CDR3 DNA sequence: TGTGCCTGGCAAGGGTCTAATTCACCCCTCCACTTT. It codes for CAWQGSNSPLHF.

The chain is built from TRBV2 and TRBJ1-5; TRBD1 is a possible D gene (6 bases). The CDR3 has 15 amino acids. Germline V CDR1 and CDR2: SNHLY, FYNNEI. Between the trimmed V and J ends, which lost 5 bases and 5 bases, there was a span of 16 bases. CDR3 region: CASSTEGDSHQPQHF. DNA of the CDR3: TGTGCCAGCAGTACCGAGGGGGACTCGCATCAGCCCCAGCATTTT.

Worth noting for this clone: The same CDR3 is also encoded by other DNA sequences in this sample. This sequence joins TRBV18 and TRBJ2-7; 8 nucleotides align to TRBD1. With 3 bases clipped from V and 0 bases from J, the junction kept 1 base outside the gene matches. CDR3 size: 14 residues. Germline-derived CDR1 and CDR2 are KGHSH and LQKENI. This CDR3 is CASSPQGASYEQYF. In nucleotides, the CDR3 is TGTGCCAGCTCACCTCAGGGGGCCTCCTACGAGCAGTACTTC.

This chain connects TRBV29-1 to TRBJ2-1; weak D call: TRBD1 (5 bases). The CDR3 is 16 residues long. Germline V CDR1 and CDR2: SQVTM, ANQGSEA. Trimming took off 3 bases at V and 4 bases at J, with 19 bases between the two ends. CDR3 DNA sequence: TGCAGCGTTGATACGGGTGGGCAGGGTTTGTACAATGAGCAGTTCTTC. As protein: CSVDTGGQGLYNEQFF.

The V call is TRBV18, the J call TRBJ1-3; 7 positions agree with TRBD1. From germline, CDR1 is KGHSH and CDR2 LQKENI. With 0 bases clipped from V and 2 bases from J, the junction kept 19 bases outside the gene matches. The length of the CDR3 is 21 residues. CDR3 sequence reads: CASSPPSRGSLWTGTGNTIYF. The CDR3 DNA follows: TGTGCCAGCTCACCACCGTCCAGGGGGTCCCTGTGGACGGGTACTGGAAACACCATATATTTT.

This clone appeared once. The J gene is TRBJ2-5, the V gene TRBV2; 8 nucleotides line up with TRBD2. CDR1 and CDR2 (germline): SNHLY, FYNNEI. The CDR3 has 15 amino acids. V lost 8 bases, J lost 2 bases, and 10 bases stayed unmatched. The CDR3 here is CASGAMAGGQETQYF. In nucleotides, the CDR3 is TGTGCCAGCGGGGCGATGGCGGGGGGACAAGAGACCCAGTACTTC.

The chain links TRBV3-1 (or the pseudogene TRBV3-2) to TRBJ2-2, with D unresolved. Germline V gene sequence: CDR1 LGHDT, CDR2 YNNKEL (reference sequence). This CDR3 spans 13 amino acids. V was pared by 1 base and J by 3 bases, with 3 bases between. The CDR3 bases are TGTGCCAGCAGCCAAGTGTACACCGGGGAGCTGTTTTTT. Translating it yields CASSQVYTGELFF.

The sample holds one count of this clone. This chain links TRBV10-3 with TRBJ2-7; 11 bases agree with TRBD2. This CDR3 has 15 amino acids. The V segment lost 1 base and the J segment 5 bases; nucleotides outside the gene matches: 4. Germline V lookup: CDR1 ENHRY, CDR2 SYGVKD. CDR3 in DNA: TGTGCCATCAGTGAGTTGACTAGCGGGGACAACGAGCAGTACTTC. Translated: CAISELTSGDNEQYF.

The chain joins TRBV7-2 to TRBJ1-2; D might be TRBD1 (6 bases). The ends were cut back, 3 bases at V and 4 bases at J, with 21 bases in the middle. The CDR3 length is 17 residues. Germline lookup yields CDR1 SGHTA and CDR2 FQGNSA. CDR3 in DNA: TGTGCCAGCAGCTTGCTACCCGCCAAGGACAGTTCCTATGGCTACACCTTC. Translated, it gives CASSLLPAKDSSYGYTF.

The DNA for the CDR3 is TGTGCCAGCAGCCACTCACTTAGCGGGGCTTACGAGCAGTACTTC. Protein sequence: CASSHSLSGAYEQYF. The chain couples TRBV4-2 to TRBJ2-7, with 8 bases matching TRBD2. The germline CDR1 and CDR2 sequences are LGHNA and YNFKEQ. The V and J ends lost 3 bases and 4 bases, in that order; junction bases with no gene match: 8. The CDR3 is 15 residues long.

This chain links TRBV5-6 with TRBJ1-2; tentatively, D is TRBD1 (5 bases). V shed 4 bases and J shed 4 bases, with 14 bases lying between them. The CDR3 sequence is 14 residues long. Germline loops: CDR1 SGHDT, CDR2 YYEEEE. CDR3 coding DNA: TGTGCCAGCAGCACACCGACAGTCGCCTATGGCTACACCTTC. Its translation is CASSTPTVAYGYTF.

The J gene is TRBJ1-3, the V gene TRBV19; no definite D call. This CDR3 region has 14 residues. Between the trimmed V and J ends, which lost 3 bases and 2 bases, there was a span of 8 bases. The germline V gene encodes CDR1 LNHDA and CDR2 SQIVND (reference sequence). CDR3 nucleotides: TGTGCCAGTAGTATCCGGCAGACTGGAAACACCATATATTTT. This codes for CASSIRQTGNTIYF.

The chain links TRBV30 to TRBJ2-7; 8 positions match TRBD2. This CDR3 is built from 14 residues. From germline, CDR1 is GTSNPN and CDR2 SVGIG (reference sequence). The V and J ends lost 0 bases and 7 bases, in that order; junction bases with no gene match: 8. This chain's CDR3 is CAWSVTRGAREQYF. CDR3 DNA sequence: TGTGCCTGGAGTGTAACGCGGGGGGCGAGGGAGCAGTACTTC.